This TCR beta chain emerged from a study of regulatory T cells in long-lasting Graves disease. Study-wide results and caveats: Those with persistent Graves' had less TCR diversity than newly diagnosed patients.

In building TCR beta libraries, iRepertoire HTBI primers were used together with Arm-PCR of CDR3 regions. TCRdb recomputed calls from the multiplex PCR reads with MiXCR, one row per CDR3 protein. The sample lists around 400,000 distinct CDR3 sequences, roughly 21% occurring once. The CDR3 is 12 residues long. The germline V gene encodes CDR1 MNHEY and CDR2 SVGEGT. Trimming cost V 5 bases and J 6 bases, with 10 bases left between them. Indicated time point: persistent/refractory GD, antithyroid drugs over 5 years with positive TRAb. Isolated PBMC RNA provided the starting material for the TCR library. The patients were enrolled through endocrinology in Xi'an, China. As regards this clonotype: Antigen: not known. A read error may explain this, as a much larger clone is one base away.

This sequence joins TRBV6-2 or TRBV6-3 and TRBJ1-1, with a weak D call TRBD1 (6 bases). The sample in question was peripheral blood mononuclear cells (PBMCs), obtained when the disease was refractory, from a patient treated with antithyroid drugs. The origin of this receptor is a female donor with Graves disease. The CDR3 loop reads CASSQDSAEAFF. The CDR3 nucleotides are TGTGCCAGCAGTCAGGACAGCGCTGAAGCTTTCTTT.